Each of the 11 T cell receptor beta chains below was sequenced from the same sample in a study of beta chain features in type 1 diabetes. TCRB transcripts that were expressed got sequenced, as all of the isolated RNA had been reverse transcribed. The data were produced by immunoSEQ multiplex PCR, yet TCRdb's version contains in-frame clones alone and is incomplete. The sample lists about 450,000 clones; roughly 11% were seen once. Sequencing was carried out using naive CD4+ T cells from blood. These receptors were taken from a woman between 18 and 29 years old in good health.

This chain uses TRBV13 with TRBJ2-1; D gene uncertain. Trimming shortened V by 5 bases and J by 0 bases, and 8 bases separated the two germline ends. Germline loops: CDR1 PRHDT, CDR2 FYEKMQ (reference sequence). The CDR3 is 14 amino acids. The CDR3 DNA sequence: TGTGCCAGCAGCCCAGGAAGCTCCTACAATGAGCAGTTCTTC. It is translated as CASSPGSSYNEQFF.

The rearrangement uses TRBV7-9 and TRBJ2-5; D might be TRBD1 (6 bases). From germline, CDR1 is SEHNR and CDR2 FQNEAQ (reference sequence). V was shortened by 2 bases and J by 4 bases, with 8 bases between the two germline ends. The CDR3 is 13 amino acids. The CDR3 nucleotides read TGTGCCAGCAGCTTACGAGGGGGAGAGACCCAGTACTTC. Amino acids: CASSLRGGETQYF.

The rearrangement uses TRBV1 and TRBJ1-2; the table names TRBD1, a call not compared with the DNA. TRBV1 represents a pseudogene. CDR3 length: 12 residues. CDR3 nucleotides: TGCACCAGCAAGTGTGGGGCCTATGGCTACACCTTC. Protein product: CTSKCGAYGYTF.

A few counts support this clone. The chain joins TRBV7-9 to TRBJ2-3, with D uncertain. V was pared by 1 base and J by 5 bases, with 7 bases between. CDR3 length equals 13 residues. Germline-derived CDR1 and CDR2 are SEHNR and FQNEAQ (reference sequence). The CDR3 DNA follows: TGTGCCAGCAGCTTAGTATCGGGAGATACGCAGTATTTT. This encodes CASSLVSGDTQYF.

There are a few counts of this clone. The V gene is TRBV14, the J gene TRBJ2-3, with D perhaps TRBD2 (5 bases). V was trimmed by 4 bases and J by 2 bases, leaving 13 bases between them. The CDR3 extends over 15 amino acids. The germline CDR1 and CDR2 sequences are SGHDN and FVKESK. The CDR3 region is CASSPGGSNTDTQYF. CDR3 nucleotides: TGTGCCAGCAGCCCAGGAGGATCTAACACAGATACGCAGTATTTT.

The gene calls are TRBV7-3 and TRBJ1-6, with 8 bases that match TRBD1. This CDR3 contains 14 residues. J gave up 8 bases and V 5 bases, and 5 bases lay outside the gene matches. Germline V gives CDR1 SGHTA, CDR2 FQGTGA. The CDR3 loop reads CASSPGGRDSPLHF. The CDR3 DNA reads TGTGCCAGCAGCCCAGGGGGCAGGGATTCACCCCTCCACTTT.

The chain recombines TRBV21-1 with TRBJ2-3; the D call of TRBD1 is as the table states it, not checked on the DNA. TRBV21-1 is a known pseudogene. The CDR3 sequence is 15 residues long. CDR3 protein: CASSKLLDRADTQYF. In DNA, the CDR3 is TGTGCCAGCAGCAAACTGCTGGACAGGGCCGATACGCAGTATTTT.

CDR3 sequence reads: CASSVYEKAFF. The CDR3 DNA follows: TGTGCCAGCAGCGTATACGAGAAAGCTTTCTTT. The genes are TRBV7-9 and TRBJ1-1, with D hard to call. Trimming removed 5 bases from V and 9 bases from J, with 10 bases in between. Germline V gene sequence: CDR1 SEHNR, CDR2 FQNEAQ (reference sequence). CDR3 length equals 11 residues.

This chain joins TRBV27 and TRBJ2-5, with 16 bases fitting TRBD2. Trimming at V came to 2 bases and at J to 5 bases, leaving 8 bases not matched to a gene. The CDR3 length is 18 residues. CDR1 and CDR2 from the germline V gene are MNHEY and SMNVEV (reference sequence). CDR3 residues: CASSLPGLAGGPRETQYF. CDR3 bases: TGTGCCAGCAGTTTACCGGGACTAGCGGGAGGGCCGCGGGAGACCCAGTACTTC.

The genes are TRBV27 and TRBJ1-1; 8 nucleotides line up with TRBD1. The CDR3 has 13 residues. The germline gives CDR1 MNHEY, CDR2 SMNVEV (reference sequence). The V segment lost 5 bases and the J segment 2 bases; nucleotides outside the gene matches: 1. The CDR3 loop reads CASSGQGNTEAFF. In DNA, the CDR3 is TGTGCCAGCAGTGGACAGGGTAACACTGAAGCTTTCTTT.

The CDR3 DNA follows: TGCGCCAGCAGCCTCACCGTGGGGGTTACTAGCGGGAGGGTTTACGAGCAGTACTTC. Translating it yields CASSLTVGVTSGRVYEQYF. The chain has TRBV4-3 and TRBJ2-7; 13 positions match TRBD2. Unmatched junction bases numbered 16, after V lost 4 bases and J lost 4 bases. CDR1 is LGHNA and CDR2 is YSLEER in the germline V gene. The CDR3 is 19 amino acids.